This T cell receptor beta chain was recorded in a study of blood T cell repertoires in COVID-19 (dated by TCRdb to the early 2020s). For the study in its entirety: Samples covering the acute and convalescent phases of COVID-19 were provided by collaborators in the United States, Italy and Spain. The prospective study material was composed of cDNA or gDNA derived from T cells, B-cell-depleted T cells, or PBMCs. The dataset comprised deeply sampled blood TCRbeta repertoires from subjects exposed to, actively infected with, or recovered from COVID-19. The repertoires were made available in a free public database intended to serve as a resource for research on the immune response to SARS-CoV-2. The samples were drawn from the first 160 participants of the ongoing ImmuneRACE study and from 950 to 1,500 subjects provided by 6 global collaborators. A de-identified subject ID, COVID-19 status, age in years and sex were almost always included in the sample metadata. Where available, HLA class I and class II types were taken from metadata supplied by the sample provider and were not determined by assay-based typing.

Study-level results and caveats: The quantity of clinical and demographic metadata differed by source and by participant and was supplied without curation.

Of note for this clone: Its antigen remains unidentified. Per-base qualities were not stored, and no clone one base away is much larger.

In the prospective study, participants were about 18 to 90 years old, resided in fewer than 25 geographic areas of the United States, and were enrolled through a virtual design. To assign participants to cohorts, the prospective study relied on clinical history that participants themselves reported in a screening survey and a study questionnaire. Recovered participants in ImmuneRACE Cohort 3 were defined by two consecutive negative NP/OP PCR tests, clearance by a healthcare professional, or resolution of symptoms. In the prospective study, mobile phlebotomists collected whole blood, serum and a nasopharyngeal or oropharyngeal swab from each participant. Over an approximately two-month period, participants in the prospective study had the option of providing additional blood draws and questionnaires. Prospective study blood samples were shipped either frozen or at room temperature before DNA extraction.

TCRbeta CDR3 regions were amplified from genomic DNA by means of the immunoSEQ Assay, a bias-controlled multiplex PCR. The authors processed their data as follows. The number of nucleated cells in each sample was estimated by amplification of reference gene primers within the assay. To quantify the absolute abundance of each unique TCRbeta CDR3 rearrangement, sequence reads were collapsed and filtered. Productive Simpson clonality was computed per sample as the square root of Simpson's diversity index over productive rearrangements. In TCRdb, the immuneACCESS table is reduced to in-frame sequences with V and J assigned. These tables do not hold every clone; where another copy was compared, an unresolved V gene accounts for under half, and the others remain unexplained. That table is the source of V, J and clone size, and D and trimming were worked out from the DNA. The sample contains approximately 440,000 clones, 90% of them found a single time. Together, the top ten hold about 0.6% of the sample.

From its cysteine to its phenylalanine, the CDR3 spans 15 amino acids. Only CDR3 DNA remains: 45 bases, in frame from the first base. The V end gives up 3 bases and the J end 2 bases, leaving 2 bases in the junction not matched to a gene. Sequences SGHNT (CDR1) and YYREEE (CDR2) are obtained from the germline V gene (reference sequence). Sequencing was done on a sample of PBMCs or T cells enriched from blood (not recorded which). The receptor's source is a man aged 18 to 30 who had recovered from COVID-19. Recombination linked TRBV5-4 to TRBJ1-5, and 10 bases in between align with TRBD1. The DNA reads TGTGCCAGCAGCTCGGGGACAGGGGGCAATCAGCCCCAGCATTTT. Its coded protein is CASSSGTGGNQPQHF.